Listed below are T cell receptor beta chains from one sample, sequenced in a study of T cell repertoires in cytomegalovirus infection. No antigen has been assigned to these receptors. MiXCR was run by TCRdb on the reads, yielding one entry per CDR3 protein. Here the sample spans 640,000 or so distinct CDR3 sequences, 30% to 35% being singletons. Specimen: cultured PBMCs, collected from culture after CMV antigen stimulation. These receptors all come from a human donor in good health (CMV status not recorded). Some clones in this sample may be carry-over from other donors' samples. Each CDR3 is given with its conserved first and last residue. Fields, in order: D gene, clone size, V gene, J gene, CDR3 protein, CDR3 DNA. A D gene is named only where the DNA matches it firmly. Rows may omit the clone size; those that give it use once, few, many or a size class.

>TRBD2|.|TRBV2|TRBJ2-3
CASSQTSGRDTQYF
TGTGCCAGCAGTCAGACTAGCGGGAGAGATACGCAGTATTTT
>.|.|TRBV5-1|TRBJ1-6
CASSSDIIFSPLHF
TGCGCCAGCAGCTCGGACATAATTTTCTCACCCCTCCACTTT
>TRBD1|few|TRBV20-1|TRBJ1-4
CSAARQGTEKLFF
TGCAGTGCCGCTAGACAGGGGACTGAAAAACTGTTTTTT
>TRBD2|.|TRBV12-3/TRBV12-4|TRBJ2-1
CASTIGTSGSNEQFF
TGTGCCAGTACGATTGGGACTAGCGGGAGCAATGAGCAGTTCTTC
>.|many|TRBV2|TRBJ1-1
CASSEESQRSFF
TGTGCCAGCAGTGAAGAGAGCCAAAGGTCTTTCTTT
>TRBD1|.|TRBV7-2|TRBJ2-1
CASSLDLRTGFEQFF
TGTGCCAGCAGCTTAGATTTGAGGACAGGGTTCGAGCAGTTCTTC
>TRBD1|.|TRBV28|TRBJ2-1
CASTTGTGIPLENF
TGTGCCAGCACCACCGGGACAGGGATCCCCCTGGAAAACTTC
>.|few|TRBV6-1|TRBJ1-2
CASPGLGGYTF
TGTGCCAGTCCAGGGTTGGGCGGCTACACCTTC
>.|.|TRBV15|TRBJ2-7
CATSLNEGYEQYF
TGTGCCACCAGCCTTAATGAGGGCTACGAGCAGTACTTC
>.|.|TRBV7-8|TRBJ2-3
CASSPEEDTTDTQYF
TGTGCCAGCAGCCCAGAGGAGGACACCACAGATACGCAGTATTTT
>.|.|TRBV27|TRBJ2-1
CASSFRLGGNNEQFF
TGTGCCAGCAGTTTTCGACTAGGAGGTAACAATGAGCAGTTCTTC
>.|.|TRBV28|TRBJ1-6
CASSSRGQSNSPLHF
TGTGCCAGCAGTTCCCGAGGACAGAGTAATTCACCCCTCCACTTT
>.|few|TRBV6-5|TRBJ1-3
CASSYSPRFSGNTIYF
TGTGCCAGCAGTTACTCACCCAGGTTCTCTGGAAACACCATATATTTT
>TRBD2|.|TRBV7-2|TRBJ2-1
CASSPGLAGDWIF
TGTGCCAGCAGCCCTGGACTAGCGGGAGATTGGATCTTC
>.|once|TRBV28|TRBJ1-1
CASSLSYPGSFF
TGTGCCAGCAGTTTATCTTATCCAGGATCTTTCTTT
>TRBD1|.|TRBV5-4|TRBJ2-1
CASSTGDRINEQFF
TGTGCCAGCAGCACGGGGGACAGGATCAATGAGCAGTTCTTC
>TRBD1|.|TRBV27|TRBJ1-6
CASSLLGTGGSPLHF
TGTGCCAGCAGTCTGCTGGGGACAGGGGGTTCCCCCCTCCACTTT
>.|.|TRBV12-3/TRBV12-4|TRBJ1-2
CASSLRGGLSGGYTF
TGTGCCAGCAGTTTGAGGGGCGGACTTTCGGGTGGCTACACCTTC
>.|.|TRBV6-2/TRBV6-3|TRBJ2-7
CARFQEGSSGQILYEQYF
TGTGCCAGATTCCAGGAGGGCTCTTCCGGACAAATACTCTACGAGCAGTACTTC
>.|once|TRBV2|TRBJ2-3
CASTTLARTDTQYF
TGTGCCAGCACCACTCTAGCACGCACAGATACGCAGTATTTT
>TRBD2|.|TRBV6-1|TRBJ2-5
CASSDFSGSVKTQYF
TGTGCCAGCAGTGATTTTAGCGGGAGTGTGAAGACCCAGTACTTC
>.|few|TRBV7-8|TRBJ2-5
CASSLIGSQYF
TGTGCCAGCAGCTTAATTGGAAGCCAGTACTTC
>TRBD2|few|TRBV24-1|TRBJ2-1
CATSDRSGRAFNEQFF
TGTGCCACCAGTGACCGTAGCGGGAGGGCCTTCAATGAGCAGTTCTTC
>TRBD1|.|TRBV7-8|TRBJ2-1
CASSRTPRTGHSRTQFF
TGTGCCAGCAGCCGAACCCCCAGGACAGGTCACTCAAGGACGCAGTTCTTC
>TRBD2|many|TRBV7-8|TRBJ2-1
CASSPSLGTSGMNEQFF
TGTGCCAGCAGCCCTTCCCTCGGGACTAGCGGGATGAATGAGCAGTTCTTC
>.|many|TRBV27|TRBJ2-3
CASSSDRRWASTDTQYF
TGTGCCAGCAGTTCCGACAGGAGGTGGGCTAGCACAGATACGCAGTATTTT
>.|.|TRBV28|TRBJ1-2
CASSSGSASHGYTF
TGTGCCAGCAGTTCAGGGTCGGCGTCCCATGGCTACACCTTC
>.|.|TRBV5-3|TRBJ1-1
CARSFGGLSYTEAFF
TGTGCCAGAAGCTTCGGGGGGCTGTCGTACACTGAAGCTTTCTTT
>.|.|TRBV12-3/TRBV12-4|TRBJ1-2
CASSPTGVRGYTF
TGTGCCAGCAGTCCGACTGGGGTAAGGGGCTACACCTTC
>.|.|TRBV28|TRBJ1-5
CASTRRLGRGQPQHF
TGTGCCAGTACGCGTAGGCTTGGCAGGGGACAGCCCCAGCATTTT
>.|few|TRBV12-3/TRBV12-4|TRBJ2-2
CASSLPGTSNTGELFF
TGTGCCAGCAGTCTTCCCGGGACATCGAACACCGGGGAGCTGTTTTTT
>TRBD1|.|TRBV7-6|TRBJ2-5
CASSLYDEAGGRETQYF
TGTGCCAGCAGCTTATACGATGAGGCAGGGGGCAGGGAGACCCAGTACTTC